This T cell receptor (beta chain) comes out of a study of shared clonotypes between healthy human individuals. Study-level points and caveats: Though the depth was large, rarefaction showed that sorted-subset sequencing was incomplete. Estimated richness was generally greater in naive than memory subsets.

Each PCR replicate from the sorted subsets contained about 210 ng DNA, which is about 31,000 T cell genomes. Assay: immunoSEQ multiplex PCR; the TCRdb copy retains only in-frame clones and omits some. Altogether about 590,000 clones are present, over 95% being singletons, with the ten largest covering over 0.09%. Naive CD8 cells lacked CD45RO and underwent positive selection for CCR7, leaving out terminally differentiated effector memory CD45RA+ cells. Germline CDR1 reads LNHDA; CDR2 reads SQIVND (reference sequence). The CDR3 totals 13 residues. V lost 3 bases, J lost 7 bases, and 9 bases lay in between. Comments on this clone: The antigen remains undetermined.

The sample consisted of naive CD8+ T cells sorted from blood. The chain employs TRBV19 and TRBJ1-4; D is ambiguous. The TCR originated in a woman aged 25-40 years in good health. The CDR3, as DNA: TGTGCCAGTAGTATCACAATCGGTGAAAAACTGTTTTTT. Amino acids: CASSITIGEKLFF.